The 22 T cell receptor beta chains below all came from one sample that was sequenced in a study of breast tumors, draining lymph nodes, adjacent tissues. Using its own MiXCR run on the multiplex PCR reads, TCRdb lists one record per CDR3 protein. The sample carries about 63,000 distinct CDR3 sequences, 45% to 60% recorded once. The sample was breast tumor tissue. The receptors were sampled from a female donor with breast cancer. Some clones in this sample may be carry-over from other donors' samples.

The table lists this clonotype with many counts. This chain joins TRBV10-1 and TRBJ1-2; D is uncertain. The V end lost 2 bases, the J end lost 8 bases, and 12 bases lay between the germline ends. The V gene's germline CDR1 is WNHNN and CDR2 SYGVQD (reference sequence). The CDR3 loop spans 13 amino acids. CDR3 residues: CASSEDPRRGYTF. For the CDR3, the DNA is TGCGCCAGCAGTGAGGACCCCCGGAGGGGCTACACCTTC.

CDR3 residues: CASSLEGSPQGYTF. As DNA, the CDR3 is TGTGCCAGCAGTTTAGAGGGGTCCCCACAGGGCTACACCTTC. V usage is TRBV12-3 or TRBV12-4 and J usage is TRBJ1-2, with TRBD1 as a possible D gene (5 bases). This CDR3 contains 14 residues. Trimming pared 1 base from V and 8 bases from J, leaving 14 bases between.

Turning to this clonotype: This could be a read error, since a much larger clone is one nucleotide away. V usage is TRBV6-5 and J usage is TRBJ2-5; D may be TRBD1 or TRBD2 (5 bases each). Germline V gene sequence: CDR1 MNHEY, CDR2 SVGAGI. The length of the CDR3 is 13 residues. The CDR3 nucleotides read TGTGCCAGCAGTTCTGCGGAGTTCGGGGCCCAGTGCTTC. This translates into CASSSAEFGAQCF.

This clonotype was seen many times. This rearrangement joins TRBV28 to TRBJ2-7; TRBD1 agrees at 8 bases. J was trimmed by 7 bases and V by 5 bases; bases with no gene match: 7. CDR3 length: 13 residues. Per germline, CDR1 MDHEN and CDR2 SYDVKM. CDR3 sequence (DNA): TGTGCCAGCAGTGCCGGACAGGGTCGGGAGCAGTACTTC. This gives the protein CASSAGQGREQYF.

The J gene is TRBJ2-1, the V gene TRBV29-1; possibly TRBD1 for D (6 bases). The V gene lost 8 bases and the J gene lost 4 bases, with 21 bases spanning the gap. The CDR3 length is 15 residues. Germline CDR1 is SQVTM and CDR2 is ANQGSEA. As DNA, the CDR3 is TGCAGCTTAGTCCCAGGGGCGGGCTATTACAATGAGCAGTTCTTC. It yields the protein CSLVPGAGYYNEQFF.

The rearrangement links TRBV19 to TRBJ2-1; 8 positions agree with TRBD1. After removal of 8 bases from V and 8 bases from J, the junction contained 5 bases not matched to a gene. In germline, CDR1 is LNHDA, CDR2 SQIVND (reference sequence). The CDR3 spans 12 residues. CDR3 in amino acids: CASQDRAHEQFF. CDR3 nucleotide sequence: TGTGCCAGTCAGGACAGGGCCCATGAGCAGTTCTTC.

This chain uses TRBV7-9 with TRBJ1-2, with D tentatively TRBD1 (5 bases). The length of the CDR3 is 13 residues. The germline gives CDR1 SEHNR, CDR2 FQNEAQ (reference sequence). Between the trimmed V and J ends, which lost 1 base and 4 bases, there was a span of 7 bases. CDR3 amino acids: CASSLGRGYGYTF. The CDR3 DNA is TGTGCCAGCAGCTTAGGTAGGGGCTATGGCTACACCTTC.

With regard to this clonotype: Just one base apart from a much larger clone, this may be a read error. The chain joins TRBV6-5 to TRBJ1-1, with D possibly matching TRBD1 (5 bases). Germline V gives CDR1 MNHEY, CDR2 SVGAGI. Trimming cost V 5 bases and J 5 bases, with 12 bases left between them. The CDR3 sequence is 13 residues long. The CDR3 sequence is CASSHGAGTEAFF. In nucleotides, the CDR3 is TGTGCCAGCAGTCACGGGGCGGGTACTGAAGCTTTCTTT.

V and J are TRBV13 and TRBJ1-6; D unclear. Germline V gene lookup returns CDR1 PRHDT and CDR2 FYEKMQ (reference sequence). V gave up 6 bases and J gave up 9 bases, with 18 bases separating them. This CDR3 is 15 amino acids long. The CDR3: CASSPAQRQPSPLHF. CDR3 DNA: TGTGCCAGCAGTCCTGCCCAGCGACAACCTTCACCCCTCCACTTT.

The table lists this clonotype with a count of one. A junction end diverges from the germline sequence, so it may reflect a read error. The V gene is TRBV20-1, the J gene TRBJ2-6; D might be TRBD1 (5 bases). CDR1 and CDR2 (germline): DFQATT, SNEGSKA (reference sequence). The CDR3 length is 16 residues. CDR3 protein: CSASDAGTSGANLLTF. Here the CDR3 DNA reads TGCAGTGCTAGTGACGCCGGAACCTCTGGGGCCAACCTCCTGACTTTC.

On this clonotype: A read error is likely, as this CDR3 ends without the conserved phenylalanine or tryptophan. V is TRBV7-9 and J is TRBJ2-3; D is possibly TRBD2 (6 bases). The V end was cut by 3 bases, the J end by 1 base, with 11 bases between. The CDR3 consists of 15 residues. CDR1 SEHNR and CDR2 FQNEAQ come from the germline V gene (reference sequence). Here the CDR3 reads CASSFRRAGTDTQYS. The CDR3 DNA follows: TGTGCCAGCAGCTTTAGGAGGGCTGGCACAGATACGCAGTATTCT.

This clonotype showed up many times. The V and J genes are TRBV3-1 and TRBJ2-3, with TRBD2 matching over 10 bases. Germline V gene sequence: CDR1 LGHDT, CDR2 YNNKEL (reference sequence). This CDR3 is 15 amino acids long. Trimming removed 1 base from V and 4 bases from J; junction bases left unmatched: 2. CDR3 DNA: TGTGCCAGCAGCCAAGCTAGCGGGGGAGCAGATACGCAGTATTTT. Protein product: CASSQASGGADTQYF.

The chain couples TRBV29-1 to TRBJ2-5; possibly TRBD2 for D (5 bases). This CDR3 is built from 13 residues. CDR1 is SQVTM, CDR2 ANQGSEA, per germline. The V end was cut by 4 bases, the J end by 6 bases, with 15 bases between. The CDR3 DNA is TGCAGCGTTGGCGGCGTAACGGGAAAGACCCAGTACTTC. Translation: CSVGGVTGKTQYF.

This clonotype was detected ten times or more. It may be a read error: a sequence one base away is much more abundant. The chain uses TRBV6-4 and TRBJ2-2, with 8 bases matching TRBD2. Germline V gene data show CDR1 as MRHNA and CDR2 as SNTAGT. The CDR3 is 15 amino acids. The CDR3 protein is CASSHSSGGTGELFF. As DNA, the CDR3 is TGTGCCAGCAGTCACTCGAGCGGGGGCACCGGGGAGCTGTTTTTT.

The chain has TRBV6-5 and TRBJ1-5; perhaps TRBD1 as D (5 bases). V lost 0 bases and J 7 bases, leaving 10 bases between the germline ends. The length of the CDR3 is 14 residues. In germline, CDR1 is MNHEY, CDR2 SVGAGI. The CDR3 sequence is CASSYSTGGQPQHF. The CDR3 DNA sequence: TGTGCCAGCAGTTACTCAACAGGCGGGCAGCCCCAGCATTTT.

As regards this clonotype: A much larger clone differs from this one at a single base, so this may be a read error. The chain is built from TRBV6-5 and TRBJ2-6; D might be TRBD1 (6 bases). Germline V gene data show CDR1 as MNHEY and CDR2 as SVGAGI. This CDR3 spans 17 amino acids. V was clipped by 5 bases and J by 0 bases, with 14 bases between them. In DNA form, the CDR3 reads TGTGCCAGCAGTCCCGACAGGATGGGCTCTGGGGCCAACGTCCTGACTTTC. Amino acid sequence: CASSPDRMGSGANVLTF.

This clonotype was counted a few times. This chain joins TRBV7-2 and TRBJ1-4, with 9 bases identical to TRBD1. CDR3 length equals 15 residues. Trimming cost V 5 bases and J 8 bases; bases outside gene matches: 9. Germline V gene lookup returns CDR1 SGHTA and CDR2 FQGNSA. CDR3 sequence (DNA): TGTGCCAGCAGCGGGTACAGGGGGCAGGGGGAAAAACTGTTTTTT. Its protein is CASSGYRGQGEKLFF.

This clonotype was seen ten or more times. The chain couples TRBV7-8 to TRBJ2-4; D is uncertain. This CDR3 is 12 amino acids long. The germline gives CDR1 SGHVS, CDR2 FQNEAQ. V dropped 7 bases and J dropped 3 bases, with 7 bases sitting between them. CDR3 in amino acids: CASTQYKNIQYF. The DNA of the CDR3 is TGTGCCAGCACACAGTACAAAAACATTCAGTACTTC.

This clonotype appeared a single time. The chain recombines TRBV20-1 with TRBJ2-3, with a weak D call TRBD1 (5 bases). Per germline, CDR1 DFQATT and CDR2 SNEGSKA (reference sequence). The ends were cut back, 2 bases at V and 2 bases at J, with 11 bases in the middle. The CDR3 spans 14 residues. For the CDR3, the DNA is TGCAGTGCTAGACAACAGGAGCACACAGATACGCAGTATTTT. Translating gives CSARQQEHTDTQYF.

This clonotype showed up many times. This chain joins TRBV4-1 and TRBJ2-3, with TRBD2 identical over 15 bases. The germline CDR1 and CDR2 sequences are MGHRA and YSYEKL. This CDR3 spans 16 amino acids. V lost 1 base and J lost 7; bases outside the gene matches: 3. CDR3 residues: CASSQGTSGGVNTQYF. In DNA form, the CDR3 reads TGCGCCAGCAGCCAAGGGACTAGCGGGGGGGTAAATACGCAGTATTTT.

The V and J genes are TRBV15 and TRBJ2-4; D is perhaps TRBD1 or TRBD2 (6 bases each). The CDR3 length is 16 residues. Germline CDR1 reads LNHNV; CDR2 reads YYDKDF (reference sequence). V lost 8 bases to trimming and J lost 2 bases, with 19 bases between them. CDR3 DNA sequence: TGTGCCACCGCGGATAGCGGAGGGGGAACCAAAAACATTCAGTACTTC. Protein sequence: CATADSGGGTKNIQYF.

This clonotype was counted once. The CDR3 sequence: CSAETGNYGYTF. CDR3 nucleotide sequence: TGCAGCGCCGAGACAGGGAACTATGGCTACACCTTC. This sequence joins TRBV29-1 and TRBJ1-2; 7 positions agree with TRBD1. After removal of 7 bases from V and 2 bases from J, the junction contained 4 bases not matched to a gene. CDR1 and CDR2 (germline): SQVTM, ANQGSEA. The CDR3 is 12 amino acids.